Listed here is a single T cell receptor beta chain. Antigen specificity is unknown. Here immunoSEQ multiplex PCR was the method, and the copy in TCRdb shows in-frame clones only, minus some. The data show over 140,000 clones, just under 95% seen once. The entry originates in a study of T cell responses to AZD1222 COVID-19 vaccine. Study-level results: There were mostly white British donors and more females than males, and clonal diversity was possibly underestimated. Baseline seropositives among AZD1222 recipients totaled only five to seven. Per reports, nearly half of all spike-specific TCRs target regions that are unmutated in variants. Vaccine-associated CD4 TCRs spanned spike, dominant at 160-218 and 743-854.

This CDR3 region has 15 residues. Trimming removed 7 bases from V and 4 bases from J, with 19 bases in between. Germline values: CDR1 LNHDA, CDR2 SQIVND (reference sequence). The sequencing used peripheral blood, collected on day 0 of AZD1222 vaccination. This TCR was recovered from an adult in good health. The chain recombines TRBV19 with TRBJ1-1, with D perhaps TRBD1 (6 bases). The CDR3 coding sequence is TGTGCCAGTACTATCGGGGGGGGCTTGTCCACTGAAGCTTTCTTT. Its protein is CASTIGGGLSTEAFF.